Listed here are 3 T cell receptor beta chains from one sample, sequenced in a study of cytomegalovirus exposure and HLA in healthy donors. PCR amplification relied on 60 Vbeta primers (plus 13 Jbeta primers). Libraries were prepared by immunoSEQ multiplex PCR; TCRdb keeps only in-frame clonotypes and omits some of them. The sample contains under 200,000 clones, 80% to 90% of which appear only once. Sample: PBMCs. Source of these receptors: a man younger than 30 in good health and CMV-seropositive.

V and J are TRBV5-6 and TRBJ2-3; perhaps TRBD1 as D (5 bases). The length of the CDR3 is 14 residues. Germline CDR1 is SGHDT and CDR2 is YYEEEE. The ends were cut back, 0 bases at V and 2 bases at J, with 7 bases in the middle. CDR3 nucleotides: TGTGCCAGCAGCTTGGGGACATCCACAGATACGCAGTATTTT. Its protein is CASSLGTSTDTQYF.

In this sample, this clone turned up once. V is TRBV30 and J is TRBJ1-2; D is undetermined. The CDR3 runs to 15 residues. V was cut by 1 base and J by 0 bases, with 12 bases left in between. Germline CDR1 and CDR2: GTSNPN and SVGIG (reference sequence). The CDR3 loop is CAWSAFWSSNYGYTF. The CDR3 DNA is TGTGCCTGGAGTGCCTTTTGGAGTTCTAACTATGGCTACACCTTC.

The CDR3 coding sequence is TGCAGCGTTGAAGATCCGAGGGCTAATAATGAAAAACTGTTTTTT. Translating it yields CSVEDPRANNEKLFF. This chain uses TRBV29-1 with TRBJ1-4, with D unclear. The ends were cut back, 0 bases at V and 4 bases at J, with 12 bases in the middle. The CDR3 extends over 15 amino acids. Per the germline V gene, CDR1 is SQVTM and CDR2 is ANQGSEA.